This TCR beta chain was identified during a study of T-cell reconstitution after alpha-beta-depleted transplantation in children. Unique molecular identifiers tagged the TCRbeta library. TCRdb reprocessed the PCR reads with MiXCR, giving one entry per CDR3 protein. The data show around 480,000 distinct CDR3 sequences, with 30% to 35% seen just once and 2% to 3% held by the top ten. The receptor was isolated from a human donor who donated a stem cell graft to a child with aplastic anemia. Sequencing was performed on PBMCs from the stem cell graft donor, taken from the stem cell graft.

CDR3 DNA sequence: TGCAGTGCTAGGCCCACCCAATTGAACACCGGGGAGCTGTTTTTT. Its protein product is CSARPTQLNTGELFF. The chain links TRBV20-1 to TRBJ2-2, with D unclear. The CDR3 length is 15 residues. V was shortened by 3 bases and J by 1 base, with 12 bases between the two germline ends. Germline V gene data show CDR1 as DFQATT and CDR2 as SNEGSKA (reference sequence).